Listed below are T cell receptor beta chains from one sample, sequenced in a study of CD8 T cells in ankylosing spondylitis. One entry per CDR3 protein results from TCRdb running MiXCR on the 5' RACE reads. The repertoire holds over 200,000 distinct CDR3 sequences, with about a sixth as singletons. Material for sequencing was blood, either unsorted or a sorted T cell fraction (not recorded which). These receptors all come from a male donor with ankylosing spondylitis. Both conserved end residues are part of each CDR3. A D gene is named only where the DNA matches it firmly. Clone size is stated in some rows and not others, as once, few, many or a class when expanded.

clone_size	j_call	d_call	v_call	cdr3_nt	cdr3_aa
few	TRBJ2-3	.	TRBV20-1	TGCAGTGCTAGAGAAAGCCCCGGCACAGATACGCAGTATTTT	CSARESPGTDTQYF
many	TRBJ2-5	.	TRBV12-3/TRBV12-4	TGTGCCAGCAGTGCCCCCGGGGTACAAGGGACCCAGTACTTC	CASSAPGVQGTQYF
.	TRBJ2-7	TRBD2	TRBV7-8	TGTGCCAGCAGCTTAGTGGCTAGCGGGGCCTCCTACGAGCAGTACTTC	CASSLVASGASYEQYF
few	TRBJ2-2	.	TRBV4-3	TGCGCCAGCAGCCAGGGGCTCTTTCTGGCCGGGGAGCTGTTTTTT	CASSQGLFLAGELFF
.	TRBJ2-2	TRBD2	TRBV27	TGTGCCAGCAGTTTGGAACCCCTAGCGGGAGCCGGGGAGCTGTTTTTT	CASSLEPLAGAGELFF
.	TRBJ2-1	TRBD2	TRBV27	TGTGCCAGCACCATGGGGGGGGGCAATGAGCAGTTCTTC	CASTMGGGNEQFF
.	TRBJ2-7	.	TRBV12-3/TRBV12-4	TGTGCCAGCAGCGACGGCCCGGGGCTCTACGAGCAGTACTTC	CASSDGPGLYEQYF
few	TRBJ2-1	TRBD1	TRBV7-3	TGTGCCAGCAGCTTAATGGACAGGAATTACAATGAGCAGTTCTTC	CASSLMDRNYNEQFF
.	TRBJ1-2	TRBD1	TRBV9	TGTGCCAGCAGCACCGGGACAGGCCTCGGGGGCACCCTACATGGCTACACCTTC	CASSTGTGLGGTLHGYTF
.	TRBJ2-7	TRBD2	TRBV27	TGTGCCATTTCCCCGGGGGGGGTTTCCTCCTACGAGCAGTACTTC	CAISPGGVSSYEQYF
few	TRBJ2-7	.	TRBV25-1	TGTGCCAGCAGTGAAGGAGGGACATACGAGCAGTACTTC	CASSEGGTYEQYF
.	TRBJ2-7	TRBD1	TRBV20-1	TGCAGTGCTAGAGATATCCGGACAGGGGGAAGCGAGCAGTACTTC	CSARDIRTGGSEQYF
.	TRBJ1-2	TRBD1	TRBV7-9	TGTGCCAGCTCCGAACGGACAGGGGGCGACTATGGCTACACCTTC	CASSERTGGDYGYTF
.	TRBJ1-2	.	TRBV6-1	TGTGCCAGCAGTGAAGGCTTAAGCCTCTCCTACGGCTACACCTTC	CASSEGLSLSYGYTF
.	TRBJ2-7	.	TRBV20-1	TGCAGTGCTACTAGAGGGGGGCATGGAACCCCCTGGGAGCAGTACTTC	CSATRGGHGTPWEQYF
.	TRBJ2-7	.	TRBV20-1	TGCAGTGCTAGAGTTATGACAGGAACCTACGAGCAGTACTTC	CSARVMTGTYEQYF
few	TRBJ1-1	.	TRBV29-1	TGCAGCGTTGGGGGGGGAGGATCTCAGGCGGGTCTCAACACTGAAGCTTTCTTT	CSVGGGGSQAGLNTEAFF
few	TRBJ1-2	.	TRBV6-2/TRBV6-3	TGTGCCAGCAGGGGGGATCTCTATGGCTACACCTTC	CASRGDLYGYTF
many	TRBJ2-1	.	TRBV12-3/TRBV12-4	TGTGCCAGCAGTTTATTAGTCACTGAGCAGTTCTTC	CASSLLVTEQFF
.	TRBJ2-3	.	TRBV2	TGTGCCAGCAGTCCACGCCTGGATACGCAGTATTTT	CASSPRLDTQYF
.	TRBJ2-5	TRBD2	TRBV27	TGTGCCAGCAGTCTTGGGACTAGCGGCCTTGAGACCCAGTACTTC	CASSLGTSGLETQYF
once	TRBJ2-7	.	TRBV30	TGTGCCTGGAGTGGAGGGGTTTCCTACGAGCAGTACTTC	CAWSGGVSYEQYF
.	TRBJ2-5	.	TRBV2	TGTGCCAGCAGAGGGCAACTAGAACAAGAGACCCAGTACTTC	CASRGQLEQETQYF
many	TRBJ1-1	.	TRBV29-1	TGCAGCGGAGGGGGGCAGATGAACACTGAAGCTTTCTTT	CSGGGQMNTEAFF
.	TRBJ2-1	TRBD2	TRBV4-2	TGTGCCAGCAGCCAGGGACTAGCGGGCGCCCTTTCCTACAATGAGCAGTTCTTC	CASSQGLAGALSYNEQFF
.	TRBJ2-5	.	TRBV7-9	TGTGCCAGCAGCCCCCTACAGGACACCTCGGAGACCCAGTACTTC	CASSPLQDTSETQYF
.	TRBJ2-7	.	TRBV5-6	TGTGCCAGCAGCGGGGTGGTTTCGGGGAGCGAGCAGTACTTC	CASSGVVSGSEQYF
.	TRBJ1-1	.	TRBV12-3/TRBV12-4	TGTGCCAGCAGTTTCGAGACAGGAGCTTTCTTT	CASSFETGAFF
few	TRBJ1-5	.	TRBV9	TGTGCCAGCAGCCCAGGGGATTATCAGCCCCAGCATTTT	CASSPGDYQPQHF
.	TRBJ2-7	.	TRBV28	TGTGCCAGCAGTTACCGGGGCCTCCTTTCCTACGAGCAGTACTTC	CASSYRGLLSYEQYF
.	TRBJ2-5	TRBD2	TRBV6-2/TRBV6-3	TGTGCCAGCAGTTTAACTAGCGGAGGAGAGGAGACCCAGTACTTC	CASSLTSGGEETQYF
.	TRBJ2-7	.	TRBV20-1	TGCAGTGCTAGAGCCTCCTACGAGCAGTACTTC	CSARASYEQYF
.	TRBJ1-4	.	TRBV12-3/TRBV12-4	TGTGCCAGCAGTCCCCTGGGGCCTGGGGGAAAACTGTTTTTT	CASSPLGPGGKLFF
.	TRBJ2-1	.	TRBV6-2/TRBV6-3	TGTGCCAGCAGTTATGGGAACAATGAGCAGTTCTTC	CASSYGNNEQFF
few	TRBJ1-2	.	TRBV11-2	TGTGCCAGCAGTTTGTTGGGAGGAGACCTTGATGGCTACACCTTC	CASSLLGGDLDGYTF
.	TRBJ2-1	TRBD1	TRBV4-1	TGCGCCAGCAGCCAAGGTGACAGGGATTATACTGAGCAGTTCTTC	CASSQGDRDYTEQFF
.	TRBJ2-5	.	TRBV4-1	TGCGCCAGCAGCCAAGATATGGAGGAGACCCAGTACTTC	CASSQDMEETQYF